Each of the 28 T cell receptor beta chains below was sequenced from the same sample in a study of T cells in localized non-small cell lung cancer. Generated by immunoSEQ multiplex PCR, the TCRdb table keeps only in-frame clones and is missing some. This sample yields about 30,000 clones, of which approximately 90% are seen a single time; under 13% belongs to the top ten. The starting material was peripheral blood, obtained before any cancer treatment. These receptors all stem from a woman aged 40-69 years with stage I lung adenocarcinoma.

This chain links TRBV9 with TRBJ1-3; the D gene is possibly TRBD1 (6 bases). Trimming left V 4 bases short and J 8 bases short, with 16 bases between. This CDR3 comprises 14 residues. Germline V gives CDR1 SGDLS, CDR2 YYNGEE. The CDR3 sequence is CASSPRDIRDTIYF. CDR3 sequence (DNA): TGTGCCAGCAGCCCGAGGGACATCAGAGACACCATATATTTT. Filled out from reference TRBV9 and TRBJ1-3, the complete variable domain reads DSGVTQTPKHLITATGQRVTLRCSPRSGDLSVYWYQQSLDQGLQFLIQYYNGEERAKGNILERFSAQQFPDLHSELNLSSLELGDSALYFCASSPRDIRDTIYFGEGSWLTVV.

V gene TRBV4-1 combines with J gene TRBJ2-7; possibly TRBD1 for D (6 bases). The CDR3 contains 15 residues. Germline lookup yields CDR1 MGHRA and CDR2 YSYEKL. The V end was cut by 1 base, the J end by 4 bases, with 14 bases between. CDR3 nucleotides: TGCGCCAGCAGCCAAGTTAGGGGACAACGGTACGAGCAGTACTTC. Translation gives CASSQVRGQRYEQYF.

This clone came up a few times. This CDR3 reads CASSPPTGPYEQYF. CDR3 sequence (DNA): TGTGCCAGCAGTCCGCCGACAGGGCCCTACGAGCAGTACTTC. The chain combines TRBV28 with TRBJ2-7; 7 nucleotides line up with TRBD1. The CDR3 contains 14 residues. The germline CDR1 and CDR2 sequences are MDHEN and SYDVKM. With 5 bases clipped from V and 2 bases from J, the junction kept 6 bases outside the gene matches.

The CDR3 here is CASSLPSGTVTDTQYF. The CDR3 bases are TGTGCCAGCAGTTTACCCTCCGGGACAGTCACAGATACGCAGTATTTT. The V and J genes are TRBV27 and TRBJ2-3; 7 bases agree with TRBD1. The CDR3 is made up of 16 amino acids. The germline gives CDR1 MNHEY, CDR2 SMNVEV (reference sequence). Trimming at V came to 2 bases and at J to 2 bases, leaving 7 bases not matched to a gene.

The chain has TRBV6-6 and TRBJ2-4; TRBD1 aligns across 10 bases. The germline CDR1 and CDR2 sequences are MNHNY and SVGAGI (reference sequence). This CDR3 comprises 14 residues. J lost 11 bases, V lost 4 bases, and 8 bases had no gene match. The CDR3 loop is CASSSDRGRPVQYF. CDR3 in DNA: TGTGCCAGCAGTTCAGACAGGGGGCGTCCCGTTCAGTACTTC.

V is TRBV11-2 and J is TRBJ2-4; no firm D call. This CDR3 region has 16 residues. V lost 5 bases and J 0 bases, leaving 14 bases between the germline ends. Germline values: CDR1 SGHAT, CDR2 FQNNGV. In nucleotides, the CDR3 is TGTGCCAGCAGCCCAGCCGGCACCTTAGCCAAAAACATTCAGTACTTC. Amino acid sequence: CASSPAGTLAKNIQYF.

The chain recombines TRBV28 with TRBJ2-7; no definite D call. Germline CDR1 reads MDHEN; CDR2 reads SYDVKM. The ends were cut back, 5 bases at V and 4 bases at J, with 9 bases in the middle. The CDR3 length is 12 residues. For the CDR3, the DNA is TGTGCCAGCAGTGCACAGAAATACGAGCAGTACTTC. Amino acid sequence: CASSAQKYEQYF.

This clone has only a few counts. The rearrangement links TRBV11-3 to TRBJ1-5, with no clear D. The CDR3 consists of 16 residues. Germline CDR1 SGHNT, CDR2 YENEEA. With 0 bases removed from V and 3 bases from J, the gap between germline ends came to 12 bases. For the CDR3, the DNA is TGTGCCAGCAGCTTAGAAGTGGGAGGCCCCAATCAGCCCCAGCATTTT. It is translated as CASSLEVGGPNQPQHF. Filled out from reference TRBV11-3 and TRBJ1-5, the complete variable domain reads EAGVVQSPRYKIIEKKQPVAFWCNPISGHNTLYWYLQNLGQGPELLIRYENEEAVDDSQLPKDRFSAERLKGVDSTLKIQPAELGDSAVYLCASSLEVGGPNQPQHFGDGTRLSIL.

This chain joins TRBV5-1 and TRBJ2-7; no clear D gene. This CDR3 has 13 residues. V gave up 1 base and J gave up 2 bases, with 7 bases separating them. Germline CDR1 SGHRS, CDR2 YFSETQ. CDR3 sequence: CASSLTETYEQYF. The CDR3 region has the DNA TGCGCCAGCAGCTTGACAGAAACCTACGAGCAGTACTTC.

The rearrangement links TRBV5-1 to TRBJ2-1, with D uncertain. V gave up 2 bases and J gave up 3 bases, with 18 bases separating them. Germline CDR1 reads SGHRS; CDR2 reads YFSETQ. CDR3 length: 17 amino acids. This chain's CDR3 is CASSFPPGPTLYNEQFF. CDR3 DNA sequence: TGCGCCAGCAGCTTCCCTCCCGGGCCTACTCTCTACAATGAGCAGTTCTTC.

This rearrangement joins TRBV5-1 to TRBJ2-7; 14 bases are shared with TRBD2. Germline V gene data show CDR1 as SGHRS and CDR2 as YFSETQ. Trimming removed 1 base from V and 2 bases from J; junction bases left unmatched: 5. The CDR3 length is 17 residues. DNA for the CDR3: TGCGCCAGCAGCTTGACACCGGGACTAGCGGGAGCCTACGAGCAGTACTTC. This gives the protein CASSLTPGLAGAYEQYF. Full variable domain (missing parts from reference TRBV5-1 and TRBJ2-7): KAGVTQTPRYLIKTRGQQVTLSCSPISGHRSVSWYQQTPGQGLQFLFEYFSETQRNKGNFPGRFSGRQFSNSRSEMNVSTLELGDSALYLCASSLTPGLAGAYEQYFGPGTRLTVT.

This chain joins TRBV30 and TRBJ2-3; D is uncertain. Trimming pared 2 bases from V and 10 bases from J, leaving 19 bases between. Germline V CDR1 and CDR2: GTSNPN, SVGIG (reference sequence). The CDR3 consists of 14 residues. CDR3 loop: CAWSPLPSTGSQYF. The CDR3 DNA follows: TGTGCCTGGAGTCCTTTACCTTCGACCGGTTCGCAGTATTTT. The variable domain in full, completed from reference TRBV30 and TRBJ2-3, reads SQTIHQWPATLVQPVGSPLSLECTVEGTSNPNLYWYRQAAGRGLQLLFYSVGIGQISSEVPQNLSASRPQDRQFILSSKKLLLSDSGFYLCAWSPLPSTGSQYFGPGTRLTVL.

The V and J genes are TRBV18 and TRBJ1-5, with D perhaps TRBD1 (5 bases). The CDR3 is 16 residues long. Germline CDR1 is KGHSH and CDR2 is LQKENI. Trimming took off 0 bases at V and 3 bases at J, with 12 bases between the two ends. CDR3 sequence reads: CASSPPTRVPNQPQHF. The CDR3 nucleotides are TGTGCCAGCTCACCACCGACCAGGGTTCCCAATCAGCCCCAGCATTTT.

This clone was counted between two and nine times. The chain combines TRBV28 with TRBJ1-2; 9 bases are shared with TRBD1. V dropped 7 bases and J dropped 8; count of bases not matched to a gene: 14. This CDR3 comprises 15 residues. Per the germline V gene, CDR1 is MDHEN and CDR2 is SYDVKM. The CDR3 sequence: CASTSEGQGQAGYTF. The CDR3 DNA is TGTGCCAGCACCTCCGAAGGACAGGGGCAGGCCGGCTACACCTTC.

V and J are TRBV2 and TRBJ2-7, with 8 bases fitting TRBD2. V shed 7 bases, J shed 3 bases, and the junction held 5 bases outside the gene matches. The CDR3 loop spans 13 amino acids. The germline CDR1 and CDR2 sequences are SNHLY and FYNNEI. CDR3 bases: TGTGCCAGCACAGGCGGGGGGTTCTACGAGCAGTACTTC. Amino acid sequence: CASTGGGFYEQYF.

This chain uses TRBV7-7 with TRBJ2-2; D possibly uses TRBD1 or TRBD2 (5 bases each). V was trimmed by 5 bases and J by 10 bases, leaving 20 bases between them. The length of the CDR3 is 15 residues. In germline, CDR1 is SSHAT, CDR2 FNYEAQ (reference sequence). The CDR3 sequence is CASSRLGTTHEELFF. In DNA, the CDR3 is TGTGCCAGCAGCCGTCTCGGGACCACTCACGAGGAGCTGTTTTTT.

The chain couples TRBV19 to TRBJ1-6; D uncertain. Germline V lookup: CDR1 LNHDA, CDR2 SQIVND (reference sequence). This CDR3 has 16 residues. V lost 5 bases and J 8 bases, leaving 19 bases between the germline ends. The CDR3 sequence: CASSPTMRAKDSPLHF. The DNA of the CDR3 is TGTGCCAGTAGTCCAACCATGAGGGCAAAAGATTCACCCCTCCACTTT.

The chain has TRBV7-6 and TRBJ2-7, with a weak D call TRBD2 (5 bases). CDR1 is SGHVS and CDR2 is FNYEAQ in the germline V gene. There are 17 residues in the CDR3. Between the trimmed V and J ends, which lost 5 bases and 0 bases, there was a span of 20 bases. The CDR3 nucleotides read TGTGCCAGCAGCGACGTTGTCGCGGGCACAACCTCCTACGAGCAGTACTTC. This translates into CASSDVVAGTTSYEQYF.

The CDR3: CASSYGAGPYEQYF. The DNA of the CDR3 is TGTGCCAGCAGTTACGGGGCAGGGCCGTACGAGCAGTACTTC. The V call is TRBV6-5, the J call TRBJ2-7; tentative D call: TRBD1 (5 bases). Germline-derived CDR1 and CDR2 are MNHEY and SVGAGI. CDR3 length equals 14 residues. V was trimmed by 2 bases and J by 4 bases, leaving 12 bases between them.

The chain links TRBV28 to TRBJ2-6, with no clear D. The ends were cut back, 3 bases at V and 1 base at J, with 22 bases in the middle. This CDR3 is 20 amino acids long. Germline CDR1 and CDR2: MDHEN and SYDVKM. CDR3 DNA: TGTGCCAGCAGTTTTGGGGAATCCGGCTTCTATCTTTCTGGGGCCAACGTCCTGACTTTC. Amino acids: CASSFGESGFYLSGANVLTF. The variable domain in full, completed from reference TRBV28 and TRBJ2-6, reads DVKVTQSSRYLVKRTGEKVFLECVQDMDHENMFWYRQDPGLGLRLIYFSYDVKMKEKGDIPEGYSVSREKKERFSLILESASTNQTSMYLCASSFGESGFYLSGANVLTFGAGSRLTVL.

This sequence joins TRBV11-2 and TRBJ2-7; 10 bases map to TRBD2. This CDR3 is built from 14 residues. Germline CDR1 reads SGHAT; CDR2 reads FQNNGV. With 4 bases clipped from V and 3 bases from J, the junction kept 3 bases outside the gene matches. As DNA, the CDR3 is TGTGCCAGCAGCTCTAGCGGGAGCATCTACGAGCAGTACTTC. The encoded protein is CASSSSGSIYEQYF.

The gene calls are TRBV5-1 and TRBJ2-7; tentative D call: TRBD1 (6 bases). V lost 0 bases and J 5 bases, leaving 12 bases between the germline ends. The CDR3 spans 14 residues. CDR1 is SGHRS, CDR2 YFSETQ, per germline. The DNA for the CDR3 is TGCGCCAGCAGCTTGGAGGGGACACCTGACGAGCAGTACTTC. It translates to CASSLEGTPDEQYF.

CDR3 amino acids: CAISGRWQGATQETQYF. CDR3 bases: TGTGCCATCAGTGGTCGGTGGCAGGGGGCTACTCAAGAGACCCAGTACTTC. This sequence joins TRBV10-3 and TRBJ2-5; 8 bases align to TRBD1. J gave up 2 bases and V 4 bases, and 12 bases lay outside the gene matches. The CDR3 runs to 17 residues. Germline V gene sequence: CDR1 ENHRY, CDR2 SYGVKD.

The chain uses TRBV6-5 and TRBJ1-5; 10 nucleotides line up with TRBD1. V shed 2 bases and J 2 bases; nucleotides not matched to a gene: 3. The CDR3 extends over 16 amino acids. CDR1 is MNHEY, CDR2 SVGAGI, per germline. The DNA for the CDR3 is TGTGCCAGCAGTTACACCGGGACAGGGGGCAATCAGCCCCAGCATTTT. Translated: CASSYTGTGGNQPQHF.

Here the CDR3 reads CASTRAGSNQPQHF. As DNA, the CDR3 is TGTGCCAGCACGAGGGCGGGGAGCAATCAGCCCCAGCATTTT. The chain links TRBV7-9 to TRBJ1-5; D is uncertain. The CDR3 runs 14 residues. Germline V gene sequence: CDR1 SEHNR, CDR2 FQNEAQ (reference sequence). Trimming cost V 7 bases and J 1 base, with 11 bases left between them.

The rearrangement links TRBV27 to TRBJ2-2; D call uncertain. V was pared by 2 bases and J by 4 bases, with 5 bases between. The CDR3 is made up of 13 amino acids. Germline values: CDR1 MNHEY, CDR2 SMNVEV (reference sequence). The chain's CDR3 is CASSLRITGELFF. Here the CDR3 DNA reads TGTGCCAGCAGTTTAAGGATCACCGGGGAGCTGTTTTTT.

The V and J genes are TRBV30 and TRBJ2-1; no reliable D call. This CDR3 is 12 amino acids long. Germline CDR1 is GTSNPN and CDR2 is SVGIG (reference sequence). V was shortened by 0 bases and J by 7 bases, with 7 bases between the two germline ends. CDR3 residues: CAWSVPRNEQFF. The CDR3, as DNA: TGTGCCTGGAGTGTACCCCGGAATGAGCAGTTCTTC.

The chain uses TRBV28 and TRBJ1-5; no reliable D call. CDR1 and CDR2 from the germline V gene are MDHEN and SYDVKM. Trimming pared 1 base from V and 3 bases from J, leaving 13 bases between. The length of the CDR3 is 16 residues. For the CDR3, the DNA is TGTGCCAGCAGTTTATCCAGAGTAGGACTCAATCAGCCCCAGCATTTT. It yields the protein CASSLSRVGLNQPQHF.